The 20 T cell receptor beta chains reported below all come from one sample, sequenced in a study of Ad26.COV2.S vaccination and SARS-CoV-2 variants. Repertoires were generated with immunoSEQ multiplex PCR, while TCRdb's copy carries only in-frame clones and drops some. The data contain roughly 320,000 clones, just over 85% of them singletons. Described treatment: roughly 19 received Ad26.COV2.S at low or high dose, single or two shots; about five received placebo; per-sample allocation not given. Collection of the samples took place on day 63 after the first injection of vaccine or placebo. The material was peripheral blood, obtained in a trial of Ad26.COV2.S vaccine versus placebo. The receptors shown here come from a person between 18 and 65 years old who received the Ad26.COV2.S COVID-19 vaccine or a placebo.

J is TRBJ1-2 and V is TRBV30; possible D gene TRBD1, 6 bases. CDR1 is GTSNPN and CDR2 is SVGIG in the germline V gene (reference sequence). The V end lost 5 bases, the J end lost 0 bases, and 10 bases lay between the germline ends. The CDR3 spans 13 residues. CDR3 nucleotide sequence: TGTGCCTGGCGGACAGCGTCTAACTATGGCTACACCTTC. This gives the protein CAWRTASNYGYTF.

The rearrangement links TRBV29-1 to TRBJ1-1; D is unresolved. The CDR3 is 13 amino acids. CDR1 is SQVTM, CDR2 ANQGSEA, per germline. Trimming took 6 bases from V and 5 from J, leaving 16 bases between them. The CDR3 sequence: CSVRRPGGTEAFF. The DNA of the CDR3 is TGCAGCGTGCGACGGCCGGGAGGGACTGAAGCTTTCTTT.

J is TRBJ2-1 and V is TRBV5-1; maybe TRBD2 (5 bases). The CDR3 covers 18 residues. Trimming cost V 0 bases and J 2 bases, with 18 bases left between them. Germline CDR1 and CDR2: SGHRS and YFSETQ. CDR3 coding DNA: TGCGCCAGCAGCTTGGCTTATTCCGGCGGGCGGACCTACAATGAGCAGTTCTTC. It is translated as CASSLAYSGGRTYNEQFF. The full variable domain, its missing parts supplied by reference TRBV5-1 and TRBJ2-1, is KAGVTQTPRYLIKTRGQQVTLSCSPISGHRSVSWYQQTPGQGLQFLFEYFSETQRNKGNFPGRFSGRQFSNSRSEMNVSTLELGDSALYLCASSLAYSGGRTYNEQFFGPGTRLTVL.

CDR3 in amino acids: CASSSRRVPTDTQYF. CDR3 coding DNA: TGTGCCAGCTCAAGCAGGCGAGTGCCCACAGATACGCAGTATTTT. The chain recombines TRBV18 with TRBJ2-3; the D is unclear. Trimming left V 5 bases short and J 2 bases short, with 14 bases between. The CDR3 extends over 15 amino acids. CDR1 is KGHSH, CDR2 LQKENI, per germline.

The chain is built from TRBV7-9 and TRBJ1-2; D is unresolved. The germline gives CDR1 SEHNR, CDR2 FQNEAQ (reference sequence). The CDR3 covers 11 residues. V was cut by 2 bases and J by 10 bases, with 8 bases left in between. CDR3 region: CASSLLGSYTF. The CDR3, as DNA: TGTGCCAGCAGCTTACTCGGATCCTACACCTTC.

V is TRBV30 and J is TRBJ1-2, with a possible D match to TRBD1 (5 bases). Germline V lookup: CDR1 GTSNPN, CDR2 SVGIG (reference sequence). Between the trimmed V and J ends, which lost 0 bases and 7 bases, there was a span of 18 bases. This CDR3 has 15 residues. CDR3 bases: TGTGCCTGGAGTGTAGGCGGCGGGGGAAAAGGTGGCTACACCTTC. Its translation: CAWSVGGGGKGGYTF.

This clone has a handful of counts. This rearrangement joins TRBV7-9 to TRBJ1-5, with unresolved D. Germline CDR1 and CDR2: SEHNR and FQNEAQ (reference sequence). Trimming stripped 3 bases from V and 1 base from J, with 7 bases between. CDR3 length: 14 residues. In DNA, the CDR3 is TGTGCCAGCAGCTTTCAGGCGAGCAATCAGCCCCAGCATTTT. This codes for CASSFQASNQPQHF.

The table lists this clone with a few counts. DNA of the CDR3: TGTGCCAGCAGTGAAGTCAGGGGATTATCACCCCTCCACTTT. Translation: CASSEVRGLSPLHF. The gene calls are TRBV2 and TRBJ1-6; possibly TRBD1 for D (6 bases). This CDR3 contains 14 residues. Between the trimmed V and J ends, which lost 1 base and 10 bases, there was a span of 11 bases. Per germline, CDR1 SNHLY and CDR2 FYNNEI.

The CDR3 loop reads CSVEGGGETQYF. In DNA form, the CDR3 reads TGCAGCGTTGAAGGGGGGGGAGAGACCCAGTACTTC. This chain joins TRBV29-1 and TRBJ2-5, with 7 bases matching TRBD2. The CDR3 is made up of 12 amino acids. Germline lookup yields CDR1 SQVTM and CDR2 ANQGSEA. J was trimmed by 4 bases and V by 1 base; bases with no gene match: 0.

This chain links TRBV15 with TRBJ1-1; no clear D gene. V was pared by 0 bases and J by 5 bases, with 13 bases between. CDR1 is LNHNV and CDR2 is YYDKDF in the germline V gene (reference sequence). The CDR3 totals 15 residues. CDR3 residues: CATSRDQRGRTEAFF. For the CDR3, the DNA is TGTGCCACCAGCAGAGATCAGAGAGGGCGAACTGAAGCTTTCTTT.

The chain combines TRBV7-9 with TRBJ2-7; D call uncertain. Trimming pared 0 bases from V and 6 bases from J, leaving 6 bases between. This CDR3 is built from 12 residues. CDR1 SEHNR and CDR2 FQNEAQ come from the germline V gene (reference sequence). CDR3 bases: TGTGCCAGCAGCTTAGCTGGCACCGAGCAGTACTTC. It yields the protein CASSLAGTEQYF.

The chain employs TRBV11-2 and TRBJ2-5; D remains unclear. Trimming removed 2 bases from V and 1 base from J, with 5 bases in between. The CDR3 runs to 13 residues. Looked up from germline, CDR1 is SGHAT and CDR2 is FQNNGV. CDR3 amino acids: CASSLNSQETQYF. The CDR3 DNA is TGTGCCAGCAGCTTAAACAGCCAAGAGACCCAGTACTTC.

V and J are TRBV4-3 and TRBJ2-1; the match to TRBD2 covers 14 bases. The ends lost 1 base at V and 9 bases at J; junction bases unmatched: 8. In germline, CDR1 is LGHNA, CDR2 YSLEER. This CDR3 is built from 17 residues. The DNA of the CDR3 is TGCGCCAGCAGCCAAGGCCTCGGACTAGCGGGGGGAACTGAGCAGTTCTTC. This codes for CASSQGLGLAGGTEQFF.

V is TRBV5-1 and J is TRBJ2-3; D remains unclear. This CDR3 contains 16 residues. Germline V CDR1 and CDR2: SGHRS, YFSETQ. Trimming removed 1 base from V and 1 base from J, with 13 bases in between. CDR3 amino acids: CASSLFGFGGTDTQYF. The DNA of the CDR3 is TGCGCCAGCAGCTTGTTTGGTTTTGGGGGCACAGATACGCAGTATTTT.

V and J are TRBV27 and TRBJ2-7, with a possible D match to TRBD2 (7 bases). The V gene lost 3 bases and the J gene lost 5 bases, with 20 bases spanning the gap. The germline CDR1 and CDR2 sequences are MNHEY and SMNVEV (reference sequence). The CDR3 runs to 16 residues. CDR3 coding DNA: TGTGCCAGCAGTTTGCACCAAAGGGGGGGACCAAACGAGCAGTACTTC. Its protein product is CASSLHQRGGPNEQYF.

The CDR3 DNA sequence: TGTGCCAGCAGGAGCTTGGGGGGCGTTTACACTGAAGCTTTCTTT. Translation: CASRSLGGVYTEAFF. V and J are TRBV6-5 and TRBJ1-1; possibly TRBD1 for D (6 bases). CDR1 MNHEY and CDR2 SVGAGI come from the germline V gene. The CDR3 loop spans 15 amino acids. Trimming left V 6 bases short and J 3 bases short, with 17 bases between.

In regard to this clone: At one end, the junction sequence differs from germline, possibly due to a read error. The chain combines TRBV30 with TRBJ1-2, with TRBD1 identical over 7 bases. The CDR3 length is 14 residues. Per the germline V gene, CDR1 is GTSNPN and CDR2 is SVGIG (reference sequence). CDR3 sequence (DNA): TGTGCCTCAACTAAGACAGGGTCCGACTACGGCTACACCTTC. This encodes CASTKTGSDYGYTF.

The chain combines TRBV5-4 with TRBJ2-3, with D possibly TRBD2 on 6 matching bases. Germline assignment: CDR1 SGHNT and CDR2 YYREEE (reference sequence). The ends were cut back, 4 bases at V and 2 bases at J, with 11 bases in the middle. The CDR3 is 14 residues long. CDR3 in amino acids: CASSRGTFTDTQYF. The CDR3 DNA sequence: TGTGCCAGCAGCCGGGGGACCTTCACAGATACGCAGTATTTT.

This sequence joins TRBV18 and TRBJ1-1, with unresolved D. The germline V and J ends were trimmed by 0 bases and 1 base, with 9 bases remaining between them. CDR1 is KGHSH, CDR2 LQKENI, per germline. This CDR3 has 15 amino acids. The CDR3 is CASSPPGGKNTEAFF. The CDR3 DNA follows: TGTGCCAGCTCACCACCAGGAGGGAAGAACACTGAAGCTTTCTTT.

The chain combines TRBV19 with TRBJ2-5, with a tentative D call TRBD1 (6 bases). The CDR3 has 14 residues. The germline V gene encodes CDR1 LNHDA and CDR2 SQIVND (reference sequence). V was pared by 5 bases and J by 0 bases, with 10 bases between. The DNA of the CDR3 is TGTGCCAGTAGTTTACAGGGCTACCAAGAGACCCAGTACTTC. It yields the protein CASSLQGYQETQYF.